This T cell receptor beta chain was found in a study of T-cell memory formation after mild COVID-19. A note on this clonotype: What it binds is unknown.

One entry per CDR3 protein, called by TCRdb with MiXCR from the 5' RACE reads. The repertoire holds hundreds of thousands of distinct CDR3 sequences, with roughly 15% as singletons. General observations from the study: A subset of responding clones appeared in pre-infection memory, suggesting cross-reactive memory joined.

CDR1 SGHNT and CDR2 YENEEA come from the germline V gene. The CDR3 sequence is 14 residues long. Trimming cost V 1 base and J 5 bases, with 8 bases left between them. The chain links TRBV11-3 to TRBJ2-2; D is undetermined. The receptor comes from a man between 18 and 35 years old who had mild COVID-19 (a few samples of this study predate the infection). Cell type and time point are not known. The specimen sequenced was PBMCs or a T cell subset sorted from them (not recorded which). CDR3 residues: CASSLGFRTGELFF. CDR3 sequence (DNA): TGTGCCAGCAGCTTAGGTTTCAGAACCGGGGAGCTGTTTTTT.